This T cell receptor (beta chain) was captured in a study of blood T cell repertoires in COVID-19. Study as a whole: PBMCs, B-cell-depleted T cells, or T cells were the source of the cDNA or gDNA that made up the material.

All enrollees were about 18 to 89 years old and from some 24 US areas. Cohort assignment relied on participant-reported clinical history. CDR1 is SNHLY, CDR2 FYNNEI, per germline. Trimming removed 6 bases at V and 0 bases at J, with 10 bases between. The length of the CDR3 is 14 residues. Authors' data handling: By means of reference gene primer amplification, nucleated cell counts were estimated. Profiled with immunoSEQ multiplex PCR; TCRdb holds only in-frame clones, not every one. V and J calls and clone size are copied from that table; D and trimming were computed from the DNA. The sample shows roughly 250,000 clones, about 90% of them seen only once.

The J gene is TRBJ2-3, the V gene TRBV2, with D possibly matching TRBD2 (6 bases). The material sequenced was PBMCs or T cells enriched from blood (not recorded which). This sequence originates from a woman younger than 35 who had recovered from COVID-19. CDR3 protein: CASRRDWSTDTQYF. In DNA form, the CDR3 reads TGTGCCAGCAGGCGGGACTGGAGCACAGATACGCAGTATTTT. The full variable domain, completed using reference TRBV2 and TRBJ2-3, is EPEVTQTPSHQVTQMGQEVILRCVPISNHLYFYWYRQILGQKVEFLVSFYNNEISEKSEIFDDQFSVERPDGSNFTLKIRSTKLEDSAMYFCASRRDWSTDTQYFGPGTRLTVL.